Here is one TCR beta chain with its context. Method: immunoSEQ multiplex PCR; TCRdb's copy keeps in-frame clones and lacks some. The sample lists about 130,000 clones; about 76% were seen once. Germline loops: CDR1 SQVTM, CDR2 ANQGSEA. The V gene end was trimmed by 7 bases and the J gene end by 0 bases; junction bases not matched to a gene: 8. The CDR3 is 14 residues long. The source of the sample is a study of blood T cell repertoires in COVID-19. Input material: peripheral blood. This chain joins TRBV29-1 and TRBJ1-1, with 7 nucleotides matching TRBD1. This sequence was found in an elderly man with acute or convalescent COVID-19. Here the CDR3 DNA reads TGCAGCGCGCGGGGACAGCTCATGAACACTGAAGCTTTCTTT. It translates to CSARGQLMNTEAFF.